Sequencing of this TCR beta chain was carried out in a study of beta chain features in type 1 diabetes (dated by TCRdb to between 2018 and 2020). A note on the overall study: No differences in mean age, gender distribution, total cell number or subset yield were found between patients and healthy donors. Across all samples, some 99 million sorted cells were examined, and cell number per subset correlated strongly with RNA yield. The study compared TCRB repertoires of sorted circulating CD4+ T cell subsets between recently diagnosed type 1 diabetes patients and matched healthy donors. Regulatory and stem cell-like memory subsets were isolated from only 8 patients and roughly 8 healthy donors, whereas naive and central memory subsets came from all 30 or so donors. What the study reported, not specific to this receptor: The naive, central memory and regulatory TCRB repertoires appeared to resemble one another more closely among patients than among healthy donors. Because the HLA sub-analyses included only small numbers of individuals, any influence of HLA type on TCRB rearrangement was left unresolved. PCR may preferentially amplify shorter templates, but because patient and control samples were amplified and corrected together, any resulting skew would affect both groups equally. In all four CD4+ subsets, TCRB CDR3 length was moderately but significantly shorter in type 1 diabetes patients. Because cDNA rather than genomic DNA was sequenced, highly expressing activated cells could have been over-represented, although no difference in activation and CD3 levels was found between groups. At VDJ recombination sites, type 1 diabetes patients had fewer insertions and more deleted nucleotides, which implies abnormalities in thymic rearrangement.

All of the isolated RNA was reverse transcribed with the High Capacity cDNA Reverse Transcription Kit, so expressed TCRB transcripts were sequenced. Deep immunoSEQ sequencing was applied to naive, central memory and regulatory T cell samples, giving an average of about 3.7 million total reads per sample. Sorted cells were lysed in RLT buffer, and RNA was extracted using DNase-treated RNeasy Micro or Mini kits according to cell number. Each cell subset was processed separately to prevent cross-contamination, with patient and healthy donor samples processed together. The immunoSEQ multiplex PCR was used to amplify TCRB sequences from cDNA, generating 87-bp fragments that spanned the CDR3 region. Sequencing of the amplicons was done on the Illumina HiSeq platform. Concerning the study's data processing: Synthetic template baselines were used to correct PCR bias computationally, reads within Hamming distance 2 were collapsed together, and singletons that could not be merged were discarded. By aligning reads against IMGT, V, D and J genes, CDR3 length, and insertions or deletions at six rearrangement sites were assigned. Within each subset, clonotype counts were normalized to the number of sorted cells before true diversity and Gini coefficients were calculated with the tcR R package. The overlap coefficient, calculated on TCRB nucleotide sequences, was used to quantify repertoire sharing. TCRdb holds this immuneACCESS table with in-frame rearrangements only. Some clones are missing; in checked studies, unresolved V genes explain under half, and the rest has no known cause. V and J calls and clone size are given by that table; D and trimming were obtained from the DNA. The sample includes 120,000 to 150,000 clones, with about 13% observed a single time. The ten largest clones represent under 1.5% of the sample.

V loses 1 base at its end and J loses 7 bases; junction bases beyond the gene matches: 16. The CDR3 goes from the cysteine to the phenylalanine over 18 residues. The kept DNA is CDR3 alone, 54 bases in frame from the first base. CDR1 and CDR2 are drawn from the germline V gene (reference sequence): SEHNR, FQNEAQ. As concerns this clone: Its antigen has not been determined. No much larger clone exists at a distance of one base, and base qualities are not known.

Each donor gave one peripheral blood draw, approximately 110 mL on average, collected into heparinised tubes. Using a panel that included CD45RO, CCR7, CD25, CD127, CD95 and CD27, naive, central memory, regulatory and stem cell-like memory CD4+ T cells were sorted on a BD FACSAria II. Every sorted population had a purity above 95%. PBMCs were separated immediately by Lymphoprep density gradient centrifugation and were stained directly, without being cultured. So that batch effects would be minimized, each experiment stained and sorted samples in pairs, pairing one healthy donor with one patient. The receptor chain draws on TRBV7-9 and TRBJ2-1, with 7 bases matching TRBD2. Sequenced: central memory CD4+ T cells from blood. The sequence derives from a man between 18 and 29 years old with type 1 diabetes. CDR3 region: CASSLEHLGGGVKNEQFF. In nucleotide form, the sequence is TGTGCCAGCAGCTTAGAACATTTGGGGGGGGGTGTTAAGAATGAGCAGTTCTTC.